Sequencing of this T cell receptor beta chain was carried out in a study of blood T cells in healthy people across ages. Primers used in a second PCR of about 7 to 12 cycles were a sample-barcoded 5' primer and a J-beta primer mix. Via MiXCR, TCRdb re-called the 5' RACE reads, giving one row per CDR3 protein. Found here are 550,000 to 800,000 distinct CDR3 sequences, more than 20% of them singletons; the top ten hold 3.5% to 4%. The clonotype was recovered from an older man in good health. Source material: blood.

The CDR3: CASSEIQGIQETQYF. The DNA for the CDR3 is TGTGCCAGCAGTGAGATACAGGGGATACAAGAGACCCAGTACTTC. V and J are TRBV2 and TRBJ2-5; TRBD1 matches 7 bases. The germline V gene encodes CDR1 SNHLY and CDR2 FYNNEI. Losses at the gene ends were 3 bases for V and 2 bases for J; bases not matched to a gene: 6. The CDR3 consists of 15 residues.